This TCR beta chain was captured by sequencing in a study of T cells in women clearing cervical HPV infection. Using immunoSEQ multiplex PCR, the repertoire was profiled, and TCRdb retains in-frame clones only, with some absent. The table lists some 24,000 clones. The source is a woman between 18 and 75 years old with a cervical HPV16 infection that either progressed to CIN3+ or cleared (not recorded which). The sequencing sample was made of blood buffy coat.

The CDR3 reads CSATPQGKETQYF. The sequenced part of the CDR3 DNA is TGCAGTGCTACGCCACAGGGGAAAGAGACG. The chain has TRBV20-1 and TRBJ2-3, with 7 bases fitting TRBD1. The read ends 3 residues early relative to the CDR3; the germline J gene fills the gap. CDR3 length: 13 residues. CDR1 DFQATT and CDR2 SNEGSKA come from the germline V gene (reference sequence).